The 10 T cell receptor beta chains in this list originate from one sample, sequenced in a study of T cells in localized non-small cell lung cancer. The assay was immunoSEQ multiplex PCR, and TCRdb's table has in-frame clones only and misses some. Seen here are 25,000 to 40,000 clones, 80% observed once, and the top ten hold 15% to 20%. The sample here was peripheral blood, taken before any cancer treatment. All receptors derive from a male donor aged 60 or over with stage III squamous cell lung carcinoma.

The V call is TRBV27, the J call TRBJ2-1; the D is unclear. The CDR3 runs 12 residues. The V and J ends lost 1 base and 10 bases respectively, with 8 bases between them. The V gene's germline CDR1 is MNHEY and CDR2 SMNVEV (reference sequence). CDR3 nucleotide sequence: TGTGCCAGCAGTTTATACCTGGGCGAGCAGTTCTTC. Its protein product is CASSLYLGEQFF.

V and J are TRBV5-5 and TRBJ1-5, with D tentatively TRBD1 (6 bases). This CDR3 region has 15 residues. In germline, CDR1 is SGHKS, CDR2 YYEKEE (reference sequence). V gave up 3 bases and J gave up 7 bases, with 17 bases separating them. DNA of the CDR3: TGTGCCAGCAGCTGGATGGGGGGCGCTGAACAGCCCCAGCATTTT. Protein sequence: CASSWMGGAEQPQHF. The variable domain in full, completed from reference TRBV5-5 and TRBJ1-5, reads DAGVTQSPTHLIKTRGQQVTLRCSPISGHKSVSWYQQVLGQGPQFIFQYYEKEERGRGNFPDRFSARQFPNYSSELNVNALLLGDSALYLCASSWMGGAEQPQHFGDGTRLSIL.

Here the CDR3 DNA reads TGTGCCTGGAGTCCCCCCGATAATGAGCAGTTCTTC. As protein: CAWSPPDNEQFF. The chain carries TRBV30 and TRBJ2-1; D not resolved. This CDR3 is built from 12 residues. Germline V gene data show CDR1 as GTSNPN and CDR2 as SVGIG (reference sequence). The ends were cut back, 2 bases at V and 7 bases at J, with 9 bases in the middle.

V is TRBV5-1 and J is TRBJ2-1, with 8 bases lining up with TRBD1. V was pared by 2 bases and J by 9 bases, with 1 base of the junction left unmatched. The germline V gene encodes CDR1 SGHRS and CDR2 YFSETQ. There are 12 residues in the CDR3. CDR3 region: CASSLDRGEQFF. Here the CDR3 DNA reads TGCGCCAGCAGCTTAGACAGGGGTGAGCAGTTCTTC.

V is TRBV7-9 and J is TRBJ1-3; unclear D gene. Looked up from germline, CDR1 is SEHNR and CDR2 is FQNEAQ (reference sequence). V lost 1 base and J lost 0, with 7 bases in between. This CDR3 comprises 15 residues. The CDR3, as DNA: TGTGCCAGCAGCTTAGTGACAAGCTCTGGAAACACCATATATTTT. Its protein product is CASSLVTSSGNTIYF.

The gene calls are TRBV28 and TRBJ1-4; 9 bases agree with TRBD1. V lost 5 bases and J lost 7; bases outside the gene matches: 5. The germline V gene encodes CDR1 MDHEN and CDR2 SYDVKM. The CDR3 loop spans 14 amino acids. The CDR3 nucleotides are TGTGCCAGCAGTGTACAGGGGGCTAGTGAAAAACTGTTTTTT. This encodes CASSVQGASEKLFF.

V is TRBV9 and J is TRBJ1-3; D remains ambiguous. This CDR3 is 15 amino acids long. Looked up from germline, CDR1 is SGDLS and CDR2 is YYNGEE. Trimming cost V 1 base and J 4 bases, with 12 bases left between them. As DNA, the CDR3 is TGTGCCAGCAGCGTACAGACAACCTTCGGAAACACCATATATTTT. Protein product: CASSVQTTFGNTIYF.

The chain links TRBV11-2 to TRBJ2-7, with a tentative D call TRBD1 (5 bases). With 1 base removed from V and 1 base from J, the gap between germline ends came to 5 bases. The CDR3 has 13 amino acids. CDR1 and CDR2 from the germline V gene are SGHAT and FQNNGV. The DNA for the CDR3 is TGTGCCAGCAGCTTAGGACAGTCCTACGAGCAGTACTTC. Residues: CASSLGQSYEQYF.

The genes are TRBV7-2 and TRBJ2-7; 11 nucleotides match TRBD2. Trimming removed 6 bases from V and 2 bases from J; junction bases left unmatched: 12. CDR3 length: 17 residues. The germline CDR1 and CDR2 sequences are SGHTA and FQGNSA. The CDR3 spells CASSQAGGSGRAYEQYF. The CDR3 DNA reads TGTGCCAGCAGTCAAGCAGGAGGTAGCGGGAGGGCCTACGAGCAGTACTTC.

In its sample, this clone was seen a few times. CDR3 residues: CASKTPQGKKLFF. CDR3 bases: TGTGCCAGTAAGACGCCACAGGGGAAAAAACTGTTTTTT. This chain links TRBV19 with TRBJ1-4; the match to TRBD1 covers 7 bases. The CDR3 runs to 13 residues. Germline trimming cut 7 bases from V and 9 bases from J; bases unmatched to any gene: 8. The germline CDR1 and CDR2 sequences are LNHDA and SQIVND (reference sequence).